The T cell receptor (beta chain) described here comes from a study of T cell clusters in autoimmune cytopenias. On this clonotype: The target antigen is unknown.

Study observations and caveats: Clustering suggested that physiological T cell clusters were missing in primary autoimmune cytopenia patients.

The CDR3 extends over 15 amino acids. Germline lookup yields CDR1 SGHDT and CDR2 YYEEEE. Each sample's input was 250 to 300 ng genomic DNA, 40,000 or so genome equivalents. TRB rearrangements were amplified by touch-down multiplex PCR with mixed TRB-A/B primers. TCRdb reworked the multiplex PCR reads into one entry per CDR3 protein, no DNA. This listing includes around 6,200 distinct CDR3 sequences. A further study also used this sample, focusing on T cell repertoires in aging, cancer and after chemotherapy. That paper states: In healthy donors, age-related TCR diversity loss mainly reflected lost richness.

What was sequenced was peripheral blood. This receptor was obtained from a human donor in good health. This chain uses TRBV5-6 with TRBJ1-2. The CDR3 spells CASSPEAVANYGYTF. Full variable domain (missing parts from reference TRBV5-6 and TRBJ1-2): DAGVTQSPTHLIKTRGQQVTLRCSPKSGHDTVSWYQQALGQGPQFIFQYYEEEERQRGNFPDRFSGHQFPNYSSELNVNALLLGDSALYLCASSPEAVANYGYTFGSGTRLTVV.